This TCR beta chain was retrieved from a study of radiotherapy plus CTLA-4 blockade in lung cancer. This clone was detected only once. The V and J ends lost 0 bases and 4 bases, in that order; junction bases with no gene match: 5. Germline values: CDR1 SGHRS, CDR2 YFSETQ. This CDR3 contains 16 residues. Profiling relied on immunoSEQ multiplex PCR, and the TCRdb table lists in-frame clones only, not all of them. The sample contains 45,000 to 60,000 clones, 65% to 80% of which appear only once. The chain carries TRBV5-1 and TRBJ2-1; 9 bases line up with TRBD1. This specimen was peripheral blood, taken from a patient treated with radiotherapy plus ipilimumab. The TCR sequence derives from a human donor with non-small cell lung cancer whose response to radiotherapy plus ipilimumab could not be evaluated. This CDR3 reads CASSLGRTGAYNEQFF. The CDR3 nucleotides read TGCGCCAGCAGCTTGGGGAGGACAGGGGCTTACAATGAGCAGTTCTTC.